The source of this TCR beta chain is a study of CD8 T cells in Susac syndrome. CD8+ and CD4+ T cells circulating in blood were sequenced for TCR beta. CDR3 length equals 16 residues. V was cut by 1 base and J by 4 bases, with 11 bases left in between. The germline CDR1 and CDR2 sequences are LGHNA and YNFKEQ. Random-hexamer reverse transcription was applied to 0.5 to 1 ug RNA. Amplification of TCR beta CDR3 used immunoSEQ multiplex PCR across 54 Vbeta and 13 Jbeta. TCRdb reprocessed the immunoSEQ multiplex PCR reads via MiXCR and lists one record per CDR3 protein. Of about 140,000 distinct CDR3 sequences listed, approximately 93% were seen once; the top ten hold around 0.29%.

The clonotype was recovered from a human donor in good health. Material for sequencing was CD8+ T cells from PBMCs. This rearrangement joins TRBV4-2 to TRBJ2-6, with D possibly being TRBD1 or TRBD2 (6 bases each). The CDR3 region has the DNA TGTGCCAGCAGCCAAGGGGGGGCCCCAGGGGCCAACGTCCTGACTTTC. Translation gives CASSQGGAPGANVLTF.